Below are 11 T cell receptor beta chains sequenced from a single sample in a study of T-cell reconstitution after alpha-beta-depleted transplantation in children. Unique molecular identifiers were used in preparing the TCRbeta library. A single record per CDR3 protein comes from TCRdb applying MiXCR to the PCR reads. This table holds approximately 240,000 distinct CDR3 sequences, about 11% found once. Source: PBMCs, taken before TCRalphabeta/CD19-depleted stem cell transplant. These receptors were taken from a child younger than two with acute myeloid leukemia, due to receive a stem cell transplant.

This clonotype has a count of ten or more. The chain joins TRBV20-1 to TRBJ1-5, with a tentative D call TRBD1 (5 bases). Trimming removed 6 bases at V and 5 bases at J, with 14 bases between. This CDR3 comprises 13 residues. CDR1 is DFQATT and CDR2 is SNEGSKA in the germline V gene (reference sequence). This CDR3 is CSAARGGDQPQHF. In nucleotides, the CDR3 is TGCAGTGCCGCGCGGGGGGGAGATCAGCCCCAGCATTTT.

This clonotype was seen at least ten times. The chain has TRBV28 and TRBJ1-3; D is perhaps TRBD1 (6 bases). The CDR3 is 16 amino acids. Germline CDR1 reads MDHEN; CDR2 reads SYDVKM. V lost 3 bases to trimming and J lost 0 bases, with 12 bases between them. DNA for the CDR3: TGTGCCAGCAGTTTCGGCGGACAGAGCTCTGGAAACACCATATATTTT. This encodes CASSFGGQSSGNTIYF.

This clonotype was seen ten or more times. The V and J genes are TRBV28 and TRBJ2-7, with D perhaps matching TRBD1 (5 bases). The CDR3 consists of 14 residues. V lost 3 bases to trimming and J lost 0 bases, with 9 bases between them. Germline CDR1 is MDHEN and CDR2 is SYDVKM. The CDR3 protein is CASSFLGVSYEQYF. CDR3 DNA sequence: TGTGCCAGCAGTTTTTTAGGGGTCTCCTACGAGCAGTACTTC.

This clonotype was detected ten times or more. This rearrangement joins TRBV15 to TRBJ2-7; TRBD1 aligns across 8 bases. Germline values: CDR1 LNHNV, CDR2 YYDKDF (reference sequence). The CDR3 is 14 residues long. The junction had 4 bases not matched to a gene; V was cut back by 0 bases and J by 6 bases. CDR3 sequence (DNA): TGTGCCACCAGCAGAGAGGGTGGACAGGGCGAGCAGTACTTC. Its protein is CATSREGGQGEQYF. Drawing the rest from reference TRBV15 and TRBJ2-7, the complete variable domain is DAMVIQNPRYQVTQFGKPVTLSCSQTLNHNVMYWYQQKSSQAPKLLFHYYDKDFNNEADTPDNFQSRRPNTSFCFLDIRSPGLGDTAMYLCATSREGGQGEQYFGPGTRLTVT.

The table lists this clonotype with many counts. Written as DNA, the CDR3 is TGTGCCAGCACCTTGAACAGGGGGCTCTCCTACAATGAGCAGTTCTTC. This translates into CASTLNRGLSYNEQFF. V is TRBV6-1 and J is TRBJ2-1, with TRBD1 matching 9 bases. Trimming took 7 bases from V and 0 from J; bases not matched to a gene: 7. The CDR3 covers 16 residues. From germline, CDR1 is MNHNS and CDR2 SASEGT.

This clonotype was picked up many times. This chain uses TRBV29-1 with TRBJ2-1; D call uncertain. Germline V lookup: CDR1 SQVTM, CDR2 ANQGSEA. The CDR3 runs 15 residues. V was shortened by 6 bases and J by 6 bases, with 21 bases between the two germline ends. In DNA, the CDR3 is TGCAGCGTCCGAGCGAAAGGCAATATTGGCAATGAGCAGTTCTTC. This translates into CSVRAKGNIGNEQFF.

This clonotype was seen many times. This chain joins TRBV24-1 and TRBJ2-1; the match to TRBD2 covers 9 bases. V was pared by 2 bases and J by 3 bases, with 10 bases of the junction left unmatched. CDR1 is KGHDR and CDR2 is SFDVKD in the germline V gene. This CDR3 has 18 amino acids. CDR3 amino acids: CATSDSSGLATNYNEQFF. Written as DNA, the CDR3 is TGTGCCACCAGTGATTCCTCCGGACTAGCGACCAACTACAATGAGCAGTTCTTC.

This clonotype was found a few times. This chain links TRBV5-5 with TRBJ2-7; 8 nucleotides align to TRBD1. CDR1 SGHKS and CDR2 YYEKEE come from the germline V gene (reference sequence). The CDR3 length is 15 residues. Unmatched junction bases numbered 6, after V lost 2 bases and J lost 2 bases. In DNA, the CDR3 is TGTGCCAGCAGCTTCGGACAGGGAGCAGCCTACGAGCAGTACTTC. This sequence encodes CASSFGQGAAYEQYF.

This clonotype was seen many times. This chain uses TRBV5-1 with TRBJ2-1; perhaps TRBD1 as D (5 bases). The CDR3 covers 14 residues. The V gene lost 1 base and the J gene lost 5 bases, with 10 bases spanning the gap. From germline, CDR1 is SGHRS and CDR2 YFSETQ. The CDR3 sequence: CASSLIQGNNEQFF. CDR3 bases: TGCGCCAGCAGCTTGATTCAGGGAAACAATGAGCAGTTCTTC. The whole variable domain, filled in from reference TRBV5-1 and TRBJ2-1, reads KAGVTQTPRYLIKTRGQQVTLSCSPISGHRSVSWYQQTPGQGLQFLFEYFSETQRNKGNFPGRFSGRQFSNSRSEMNVSTLELGDSALYLCASSLIQGNNEQFFGPGTRLTVL.

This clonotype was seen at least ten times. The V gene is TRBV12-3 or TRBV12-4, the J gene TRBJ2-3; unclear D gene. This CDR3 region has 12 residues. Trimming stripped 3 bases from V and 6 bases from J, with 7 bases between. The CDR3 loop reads CASSFLPDTQYF. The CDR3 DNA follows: TGTGCCAGCAGTTTTTTACCCGATACGCAGTATTTT.

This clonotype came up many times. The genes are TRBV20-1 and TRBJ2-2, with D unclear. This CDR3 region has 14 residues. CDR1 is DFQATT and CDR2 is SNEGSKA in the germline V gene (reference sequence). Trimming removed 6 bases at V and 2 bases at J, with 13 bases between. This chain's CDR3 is CSAPVVANTGELFF. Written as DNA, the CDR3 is TGCAGTGCCCCAGTGGTAGCTAACACCGGGGAGCTGTTTTTT.